This T cell receptor beta chain appears in the sequencing data of a study of beta chain features in type 1 diabetes. The study, taken as a whole, reports: A cDNA-based sequencing approach could over-represent cells with high TCR expression.

Investigators reverse transcribed all isolated RNA, so they sequenced expressed TCRB transcripts. Method: immunoSEQ multiplex PCR; TCRdb's copy keeps in-frame clones and lacks some. The table has some 150,000 clones, 9% to 10% seen once. Sorting that relied on CD45RO/CCR7/CD25/CD127/CD95/CD27 yielded CD4+ naive, central memory, regulatory and stem cell-like memory cells. This clone was observed many times. Its cognate antigen is unknown. This CDR3 has 16 amino acids. Germline loops: CDR1 MGHRA, CDR2 YSYEKL. V gave up 1 base and J gave up 9 bases, with 18 bases separating them. The chain joins TRBV4-1 to TRBJ1-4; maybe TRBD1 (5 bases). The specimen sequenced was central memory CD4+ T cells from blood. The sequence came from a middle-aged woman in good health. CDR3 DNA sequence: TGCGCCAGCAGCCAAGTGTTTAGTCGGGGACTTCAAAAACTGTTTTTT. This gives the protein CASSQVFSRGLQKLFF.